The entry below describes one T cell receptor beta chain. Its specificity is unknown. Focal radiation with ipilimumab CTLA-4 blockade was given to patients with chemo-refractory metastatic non-small-cell lung cancer. This entry comes from a study of radiotherapy plus CTLA-4 blockade in lung cancer. Clones were read by immunoSEQ multiplex PCR, and TCRdb kept only the in-frame ones, dropping some. The table has roughly 85,000 clones, 85% to 90% seen once. The CDR3 consists of 22 residues. V lost 4 bases and J lost 2; bases outside the gene matches: 29. Germline assignment: CDR1 SQVTM and CDR2 ANQGSEA. Study-wide points: The study found tumor-derived TCR clones expanded in blood after radiotherapy plus ipilimumab.

The genes are TRBV29-1 and TRBJ2-3; 8 nucleotides match TRBD2. This receptor was obtained from a human donor with non-small cell lung cancer that progressed on radiotherapy plus ipilimumab. The sequences come from peripheral blood, collected from a patient treated with radiotherapy plus ipilimumab. The CDR3 reads CSVGTRPLPSWRDSGDTDTQYF. The CDR3 nucleotides read TGCAGCGTTGGAACCAGGCCCCTTCCGAGTTGGCGGGATAGCGGGGACACAGATACGCAGTATTTT.